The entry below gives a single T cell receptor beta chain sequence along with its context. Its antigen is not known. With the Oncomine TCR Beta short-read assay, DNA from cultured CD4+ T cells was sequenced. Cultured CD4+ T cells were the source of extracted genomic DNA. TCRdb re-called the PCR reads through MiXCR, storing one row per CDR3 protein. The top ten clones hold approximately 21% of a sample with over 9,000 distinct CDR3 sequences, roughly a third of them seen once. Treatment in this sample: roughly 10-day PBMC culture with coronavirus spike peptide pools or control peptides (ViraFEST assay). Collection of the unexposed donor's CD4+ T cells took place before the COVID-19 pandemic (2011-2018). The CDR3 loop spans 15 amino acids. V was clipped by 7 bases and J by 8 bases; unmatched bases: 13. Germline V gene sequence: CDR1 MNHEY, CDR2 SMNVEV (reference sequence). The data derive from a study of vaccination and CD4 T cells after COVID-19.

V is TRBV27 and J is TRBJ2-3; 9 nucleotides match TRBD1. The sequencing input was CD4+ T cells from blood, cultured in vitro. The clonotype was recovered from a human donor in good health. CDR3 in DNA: TGTGCCAGCACTCACCAGGGGACAGGGACGGTTACGCAGTATTTT. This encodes CASTHQGTGTVTQYF.